The rows below give T cell receptor beta chains drawn from one sample of a study of PD-1 blockade in classical Hodgkin lymphoma. The method was immunoSEQ multiplex PCR; TCRdb's version includes in-frame clones alone and lacks a portion of them. The sample has tens of thousands of clones; around nine tenths are singletons. The sequencing used peripheral blood mononuclear cells (PBMCs), collected at baseline. The receptors come from a human donor with classical Hodgkin lymphoma. Each CDR3 is given with its conserved first and last residue. The order of the fields is D gene, clone size, V gene, J gene, CDR3 length, CDR3 DNA, CDR3 protein. A D gene is named only where the DNA matches it firmly. Clone size is given for some rows only: seen once, a few or many times, or a class if the clone is expanded.

d_call: -; clone_size: -; v_call: TRBV28; j_call: TRBJ2-1; cdr3_length: 14; cdr3_nt: TGTGCCAGCAGTCTCGGCGGAGGGGGAAATGAGCAGTTCTTC; cdr3_aa: CASSLGGGGNEQFF
d_call: -; clone_size: -; v_call: TRBV19; j_call: TRBJ1-1; cdr3_length: 17; cdr3_nt: TGTGCCAGTAGTACTTCGACACTACCGAGCAGAAACACTGAAGCTTTCTTT; cdr3_aa: CASSTSTLPSRNTEAFF
d_call: TRBD1; clone_size: -; v_call: TRBV7-9; j_call: TRBJ2-1; cdr3_length: 16; cdr3_nt: TGTGCCAGCAGCGGCCAGGGGACAGGGGACTACAATGAGCAGTTCTTC; cdr3_aa: CASSGQGTGDYNEQFF
d_call: -; clone_size: -; v_call: TRBV7-6; j_call: TRBJ1-6; cdr3_length: 13; cdr3_nt: TGTGCCAGCAGCTTATCGTCCGGGTCACCCCTCCACTTT; cdr3_aa: CASSLSSGSPLHF
d_call: -; clone_size: few; v_call: TRBV7-8; j_call: TRBJ2-5; cdr3_length: 16; cdr3_nt: TGTGCCAGCAGCTCAAGCGTGGCAGGCGCGCAAGAGACCCAGTACTTC; cdr3_aa: CASSSSVAGAQETQYF
d_call: -; clone_size: -; v_call: TRBV28; j_call: TRBJ2-7; cdr3_length: 14; cdr3_nt: TGTGCCAGCGTCGGAGGGGGGACCCCCTACGAGCAGTACTTC; cdr3_aa: CASVGGGTPYEQYF
d_call: -; clone_size: -; v_call: TRBV2; j_call: TRBJ1-1; cdr3_length: 12; cdr3_nt: TGTGCCAGCAAGGACCTTGGGGGCGAGGCTTTCTTT; cdr3_aa: CASKDLGGEAFF
d_call: TRBD2; clone_size: -; v_call: TRBV28; j_call: TRBJ2-3; cdr3_length: 15; cdr3_nt: TGTGCCAGCAGTTTACCCGGCGGGGGGACAGATACGCAGTATTTT; cdr3_aa: CASSLPGGGTDTQYF
d_call: -; clone_size: -; v_call: TRBV18; j_call: TRBJ1-3; cdr3_length: 15; cdr3_nt: TGTGCCAGCTCACGAGGGGATCATCTCGGAAACACCATATATTTT; cdr3_aa: CASSRGDHLGNTIYF
d_call: TRBD1; clone_size: -; v_call: TRBV18; j_call: TRBJ2-4; cdr3_length: 15; cdr3_nt: TGTGCCAGCTCACGTCCGGGACAGCCTGAAAACATTCAGTACTTC; cdr3_aa: CASSRPGQPENIQYF
d_call: -; clone_size: -; v_call: TRBV28; j_call: TRBJ2-3; cdr3_length: 14; cdr3_nt: TGTGCCAGCAGTTTTGACTCAGGATCAGATACGCAGTATTTT; cdr3_aa: CASSFDSGSDTQYF
d_call: TRBD1; clone_size: -; v_call: TRBV7-9; j_call: TRBJ1-6; cdr3_length: 14; cdr3_nt: TGTGCCAGCAGCTACGGGACAGGGGGCTCACCCCTCCACTTT; cdr3_aa: CASSYGTGGSPLHF
d_call: TRBD1; clone_size: -; v_call: TRBV7-9; j_call: TRBJ2-6; cdr3_length: 18; cdr3_nt: TGTGCCAGCACCACGTATGGGACAGTCGACTCTGGGGCCAACGTCCTGACTTTC; cdr3_aa: CASTTYGTVDSGANVLTF
d_call: TRBD2; clone_size: -; v_call: TRBV7-2; j_call: TRBJ2-1; cdr3_length: 14; cdr3_nt: TGTGCCAGCAGCTTAGGAGGGCGGGGGGCCAAGCAGTTCTTC; cdr3_aa: CASSLGGRGAKQFF
d_call: TRBD2; clone_size: -; v_call: TRBV5-6; j_call: TRBJ2-1; cdr3_length: 15; cdr3_nt: TGTGCCAGCAGGGAAGGGACTAGCAGGGGCAATGAGCAGTTCTTC; cdr3_aa: CASREGTSRGNEQFF
d_call: -; clone_size: -; v_call: TRBV25-1; j_call: TRBJ2-7; cdr3_length: 14; cdr3_nt: TGTGCCAGCAGTGAATCAATAGGGCCCTACGAGCAGTACTTC; cdr3_aa: CASSESIGPYEQYF
d_call: -; clone_size: -; v_call: TRBV19; j_call: TRBJ2-1; cdr3_length: 13; cdr3_nt: TGTGCCAGTAGTATAGGGACGGCGATTGAGCAGTTCTTC; cdr3_aa: CASSIGTAIEQFF
d_call: -; clone_size: -; v_call: TRBV19; j_call: TRBJ1-1; cdr3_length: 13; cdr3_nt: TGTGCCAGTAGTAGTCGGCAGAACGCTGAAGCTTTCTTT; cdr3_aa: CASSSRQNAEAFF
d_call: -; clone_size: -; v_call: TRBV19; j_call: TRBJ2-7; cdr3_length: 14; cdr3_nt: TGTGCCAGTAGTATGGAAGGACCCCAGTGCGAGCAGTACTTC; cdr3_aa: CASSMEGPQCEQYF
d_call: -; clone_size: -; v_call: TRBV5-1; j_call: TRBJ2-7; cdr3_length: 15; cdr3_nt: TGCGCCAGCAGCTTGGTGGAGGGGACAGCCTACGAGCAGTACTTC; cdr3_aa: CASSLVEGTAYEQYF
d_call: -; clone_size: -; v_call: TRBV30; j_call: TRBJ1-1; cdr3_length: 11; cdr3_nt: TGTGCCTGGAAAGGGGGTACTGAAGCTTTCTTT; cdr3_aa: CAWKGGTEAFF
d_call: -; clone_size: once; v_call: TRBV19; j_call: TRBJ2-2; cdr3_length: 15; cdr3_nt: TGTGCCAGTAGTATTGGGCCCCAGGGGTCCGGGGAGCTGTTTTTT; cdr3_aa: CASSIGPQGSGELFF
d_call: TRBD1; clone_size: once; v_call: TRBV19; j_call: TRBJ2-7; cdr3_length: 13; cdr3_nt: TGTGCCAGTAAGGGACAGGGTTCCTACGAGCAGTACTTC; cdr3_aa: CASKGQGSYEQYF
d_call: TRBD1; clone_size: -; v_call: TRBV6-1; j_call: TRBJ2-2; cdr3_length: 15; cdr3_nt: TGTGCCAGCAGGTCGGGCAGGGGGCGTACCGGGGAGCTGTTTTTT; cdr3_aa: CASRSGRGRTGELFF
d_call: -; clone_size: once; v_call: TRBV29-1; j_call: TRBJ1-4; cdr3_length: 14; cdr3_nt: TGCAGCGTTTTGGGGGTTTTGGCTAATGAAAAACTGTTTTTT; cdr3_aa: CSVLGVLANEKLFF
d_call: -; clone_size: -; v_call: TRBV11-2; j_call: TRBJ2-1; cdr3_length: 15; cdr3_nt: TGTGCCAGCAGCTTAGAGGTGGCGCGGAACAATGAGCAGTTCTTC; cdr3_aa: CASSLEVARNNEQFF
d_call: -; clone_size: -; v_call: TRBV5-1; j_call: TRBJ2-7; cdr3_length: 14; cdr3_nt: TGCGCCAGCAGCTCCCTCGGGTTCGAGAACGAGCAGTACTTC; cdr3_aa: CASSSLGFENEQYF
d_call: -; clone_size: -; v_call: TRBV28; j_call: TRBJ1-4; cdr3_length: 15; cdr3_nt: TGTGCCAGCCGTATAGGGGCGAATCGAGGCGAAAAACTGTTTTTT; cdr3_aa: CASRIGANRGEKLFF
d_call: TRBD1; clone_size: -; v_call: TRBV4-1; j_call: TRBJ1-1; cdr3_length: 14; cdr3_nt: TGCGCCAGCAGCCGGGACAGTATGAACACTGAAGCTTTCTTT; cdr3_aa: CASSRDSMNTEAFF
d_call: -; clone_size: -; v_call: TRBV5-6; j_call: TRBJ2-5; cdr3_length: 11; cdr3_nt: TGTGCCAGCAGCTTGGATGAGACCCAGTACTTC; cdr3_aa: CASSLDETQYF
d_call: -; clone_size: -; v_call: TRBV6-4; j_call: TRBJ2-1; cdr3_length: 16; cdr3_nt: TGTGCCAGCAGTGCCCTCGGGGAAGCAGGGAACAATGAGCAGTTCTTC; cdr3_aa: CASSALGEAGNNEQFF
d_call: TRBD1; clone_size: -; v_call: TRBV5-1; j_call: TRBJ2-1; cdr3_length: 16; cdr3_nt: TGCGCCAGCAGCCCCCAGGGGGACAGGGGCCGGAATGAGCAGTTCTTC; cdr3_aa: CASSPQGDRGRNEQFF
d_call: TRBD1; clone_size: -; v_call: TRBV19; j_call: TRBJ1-5; cdr3_length: 14; cdr3_nt: TGTGCCACCCAGGACAGGTTAAGCAATCAGCCCCAGCATTTT; cdr3_aa: CATQDRLSNQPQHF
d_call: -; clone_size: -; v_call: TRBV6-5; j_call: TRBJ2-5; cdr3_length: 14; cdr3_nt: TGTGCCAGCAGTTACAATGGGGGGCAAGAGACCCAGTACTTC; cdr3_aa: CASSYNGGQETQYF
d_call: TRBD2; clone_size: -; v_call: TRBV7-8; j_call: TRBJ2-7; cdr3_length: 17; cdr3_nt: TGTGCCAGCAGCTTAGTCCCTAGCGGCTTAATCTCCTACGAGCAGTACTTC; cdr3_aa: CASSLVPSGLISYEQYF
d_call: TRBD1; clone_size: -; v_call: TRBV6-6; j_call: TRBJ1-1; cdr3_length: 15; cdr3_nt: TGTGCCAGCAGTTACACGGGACAGTGGCGCACTGAAGCTTTCTTT; cdr3_aa: CASSYTGQWRTEAFF
d_call: -; clone_size: -; v_call: TRBV11-2; j_call: TRBJ2-7; cdr3_length: 14; cdr3_nt: TGTGCCAGCAGCTTGGGTAAGGGCTTCTACGAGCAGTACTTC; cdr3_aa: CASSLGKGFYEQYF
d_call: -; clone_size: -; v_call: TRBV10-3; j_call: TRBJ2-3; cdr3_length: 17; cdr3_nt: TGTGCCATCAGCTCCTCGGTCCGGGAGCTGGCTGCAGATACGCAGTATTTT; cdr3_aa: CAISSSVRELAADTQYF
d_call: -; clone_size: -; v_call: TRBV30; j_call: TRBJ1-1; cdr3_length: 13; cdr3_nt: TGTGCCTGGAGTGAAACAGTTTGGGATGAAGCTTTCTTT; cdr3_aa: CAWSETVWDEAFF
d_call: -; clone_size: -; v_call: TRBV7-9; j_call: TRBJ2-2; cdr3_length: 15; cdr3_nt: TGTGCCAGCAGCTGGCCTAGTAGCGGTACCGGGGAGCTGTTTTTT; cdr3_aa: CASSWPSSGTGELFF
d_call: -; clone_size: medium-sized; v_call: TRBV5-6; j_call: TRBJ1-3; cdr3_length: 14; cdr3_nt: TGTGCCAGCAGCTTAAGTATGAGTGGAAACACCATATATTTT; cdr3_aa: CASSLSMSGNTIYF
d_call: -; clone_size: -; v_call: TRBV23-1; j_call: TRBJ1-3; cdr3_length: 12; cdr3_nt: TGCGCCGGGTCCCATTCTGGAAACACCATATATTTT; cdr3_aa: CAGSHSGNTIYF
d_call: -; clone_size: -; v_call: TRBV6-1; j_call: TRBJ1-5; cdr3_length: 14; cdr3_nt: TGTGCCAGCAGCGAAATTGCAAGCAATCAGCCCCAGCATTTT; cdr3_aa: CASSEIASNQPQHF
d_call: -; clone_size: -; v_call: TRBV11-2; j_call: TRBJ1-4; cdr3_length: 14; cdr3_nt: TGTGCCAGCAGCCCCAGGGGCACTAATGAAAAACTGTTTTTT; cdr3_aa: CASSPRGTNEKLFF
d_call: -; clone_size: -; v_call: TRBV28; j_call: TRBJ2-3; cdr3_length: 11; cdr3_nt: TGTGTTATAGAAGGCACAGATACGCAGTATTTT; cdr3_aa: CVIEGTDTQYF